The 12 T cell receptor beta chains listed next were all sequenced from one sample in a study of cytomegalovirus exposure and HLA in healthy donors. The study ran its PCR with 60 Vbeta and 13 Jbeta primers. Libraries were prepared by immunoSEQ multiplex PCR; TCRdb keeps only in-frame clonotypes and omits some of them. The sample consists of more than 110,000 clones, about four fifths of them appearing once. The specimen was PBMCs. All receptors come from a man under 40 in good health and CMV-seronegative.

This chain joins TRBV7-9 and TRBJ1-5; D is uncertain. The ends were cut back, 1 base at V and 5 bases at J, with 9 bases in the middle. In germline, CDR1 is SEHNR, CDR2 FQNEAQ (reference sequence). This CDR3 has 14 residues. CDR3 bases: TGTGCCAGCAGCTTAGGTCAGGATTATCAGCCCCAGCATTTT. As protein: CASSLGQDYQPQHF.

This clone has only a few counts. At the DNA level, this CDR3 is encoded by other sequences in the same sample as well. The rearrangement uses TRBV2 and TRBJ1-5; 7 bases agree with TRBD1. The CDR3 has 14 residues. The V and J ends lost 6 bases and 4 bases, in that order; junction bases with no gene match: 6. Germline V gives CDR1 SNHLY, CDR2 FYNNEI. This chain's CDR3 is CASSRQGGNQPQHF. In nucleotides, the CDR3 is TGTGCCAGCAGCCGTCAGGGGGGAAATCAGCCCCAGCATTTT.

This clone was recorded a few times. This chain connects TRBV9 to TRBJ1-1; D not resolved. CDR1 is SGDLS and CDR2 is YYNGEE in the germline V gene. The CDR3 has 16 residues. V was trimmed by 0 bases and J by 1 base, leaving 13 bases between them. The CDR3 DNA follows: TGTGCCAGCAGCGTAGTTAACTCCCATTCGAACACTGAAGCTTTCTTT. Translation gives CASSVVNSHSNTEAFF.

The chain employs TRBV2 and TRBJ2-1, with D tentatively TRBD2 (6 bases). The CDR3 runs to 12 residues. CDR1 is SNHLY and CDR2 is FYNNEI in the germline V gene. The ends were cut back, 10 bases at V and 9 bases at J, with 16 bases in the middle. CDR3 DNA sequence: TGTGCCATCCGGGAGCCCCCCGGTGAGCAGTTCTTC. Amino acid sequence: CAIREPPGEQFF.

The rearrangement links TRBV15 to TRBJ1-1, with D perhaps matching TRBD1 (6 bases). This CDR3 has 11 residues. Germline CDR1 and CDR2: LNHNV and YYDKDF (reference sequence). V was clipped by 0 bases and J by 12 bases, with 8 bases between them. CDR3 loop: CATSRDQGTFF. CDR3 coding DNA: TGTGCCACCAGCAGAGACCAGGGGACTTTCTTT. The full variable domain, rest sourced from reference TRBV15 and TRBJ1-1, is DAMVIQNPRYQVTQFGKPVTLSCSQTLNHNVMYWYQQKSSQAPKLLFHYYDKDFNNEADTPDNFQSRRPNTSFCFLDIRSPGLGDTAMYLCATSRDQGTFFGQGTRLTVV.

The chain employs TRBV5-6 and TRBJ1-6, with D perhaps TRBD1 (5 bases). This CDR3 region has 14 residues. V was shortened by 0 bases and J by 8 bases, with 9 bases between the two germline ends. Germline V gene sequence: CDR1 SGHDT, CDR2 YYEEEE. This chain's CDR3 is CASSLGGGHSPLHF. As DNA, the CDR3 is TGTGCCAGCAGCTTGGGGGGGGGTCATTCACCCCTCCACTTT. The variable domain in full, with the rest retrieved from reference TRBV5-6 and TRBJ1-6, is DAGVTQSPTHLIKTRGQQVTLRCSPKSGHDTVSWYQQALGQGPQFIFQYYEEEERQRGNFPDRFSGHQFPNYSSELNVNALLLGDSALYLCASSLGGGHSPLHFGNGTRLTVT.

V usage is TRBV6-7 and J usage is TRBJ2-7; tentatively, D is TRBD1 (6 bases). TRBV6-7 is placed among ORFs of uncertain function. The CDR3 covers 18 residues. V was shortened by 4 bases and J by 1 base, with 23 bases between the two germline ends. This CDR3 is CASSSRGPIGTSSYEQYF. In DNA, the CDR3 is TGTGCCAGCAGTTCAAGGGGCCCAATCGGGACAAGTTCCTACGAGCAGTACTTC.

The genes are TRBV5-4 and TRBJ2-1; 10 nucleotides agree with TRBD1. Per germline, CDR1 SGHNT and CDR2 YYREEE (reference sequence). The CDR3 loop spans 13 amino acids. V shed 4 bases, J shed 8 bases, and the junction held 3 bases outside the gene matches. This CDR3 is CASSRGTGDEQFF. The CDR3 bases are TGTGCCAGCAGCCGAGGGACAGGGGATGAGCAGTTCTTC.

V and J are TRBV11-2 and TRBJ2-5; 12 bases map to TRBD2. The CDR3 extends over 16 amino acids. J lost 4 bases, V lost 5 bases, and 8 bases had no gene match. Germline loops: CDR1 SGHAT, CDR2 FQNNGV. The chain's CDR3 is CASSPGTSGPGETQYF. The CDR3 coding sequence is TGTGCCAGCAGCCCCGGGACTAGCGGGCCCGGAGAGACCCAGTACTTC.

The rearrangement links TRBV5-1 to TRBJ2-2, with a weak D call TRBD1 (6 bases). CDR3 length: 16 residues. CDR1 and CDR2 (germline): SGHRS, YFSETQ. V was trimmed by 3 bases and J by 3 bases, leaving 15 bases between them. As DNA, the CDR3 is TGCGCCAGCAGCTCCTACAGGGTAATCGACACCGGGGAGCTGTTTTTT. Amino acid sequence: CASSSYRVIDTGELFF.

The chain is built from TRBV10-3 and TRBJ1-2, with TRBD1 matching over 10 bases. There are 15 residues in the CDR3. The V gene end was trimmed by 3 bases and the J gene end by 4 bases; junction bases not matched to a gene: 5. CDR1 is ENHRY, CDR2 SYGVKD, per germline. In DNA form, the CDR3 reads TGTGCCATCAGTGATCCGGGACAGGGGTTCTATGGCTACACCTTC. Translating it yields CAISDPGQGFYGYTF.

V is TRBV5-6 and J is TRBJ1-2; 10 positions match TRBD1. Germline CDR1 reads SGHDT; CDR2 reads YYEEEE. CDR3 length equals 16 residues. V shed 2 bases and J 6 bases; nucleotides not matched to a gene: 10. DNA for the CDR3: TGTGCCAGCAGCTTTAATTTTGGACAGGGGGATGATGGCTACACCTTC. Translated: CASSFNFGQGDDGYTF.